This passage covers 20 T cell receptor beta chains from one sample sequenced in a study of CD8+CD57+ T cells in acquired aplastic anemia. Template material for TCR beta VDJ and CDR3 profiling consisted of genomic DNA. TCRdb called the reads again in MiXCR, with one record for every CDR3 protein. There are about 170,000 distinct CDR3 sequences in the sample; about three fifths occur only once, and about 48% lies in the top ten. Sequencing was carried out using sorted CD4+, CD8+, or CD8+CD57+ T cells (not recorded which) from PBMCs. Every receptor here comes from a human donor in good health.

The sample holds one count of this clonotype. J is TRBJ2-1 and V is TRBV7-9; D gene uncertain. The V end was cut by 6 bases, the J end by 5 bases, with 5 bases between. Germline CDR1 and CDR2: SEHNR and FQNEAQ (reference sequence). The CDR3 covers 11 residues. The CDR3 here is CASRKNNEQFF. CDR3 nucleotide sequence: TGTGCCAGCAGGAAAAACAATGAGCAGTTCTTC.

This clonotype occurred a few times. The rearrangement uses TRBV10-3 and TRBJ2-1; weak D call: TRBD2 (5 bases). The V end was cut by 3 bases, the J end by 8 bases, with 14 bases between. The CDR3 loop spans 14 amino acids. Germline values: CDR1 ENHRY, CDR2 SYGVKD. DNA for the CDR3: TGTGCCATCAGTGACGGAGGTGGGCAGCATGAGCAGTTCTTC. Translation gives CAISDGGGQHEQFF.

The chain links TRBV9 to TRBJ2-5; TRBD2 agrees at 14 bases. From germline, CDR1 is SGDLS and CDR2 YYNGEE. The CDR3 totals 16 residues. V was clipped by 4 bases and J by 4 bases; unmatched bases: 6. The chain's CDR3 is CASSPSGLAGGETQYF. The DNA for the CDR3 is TGTGCCAGCAGCCCGTCAGGACTAGCGGGAGGAGAGACCCAGTACTTC.

This clonotype was seen repeatedly, ten times or more. V and J are TRBV20-1 and TRBJ2-7; TRBD1 is a possible D gene (5 bases). Germline CDR1 and CDR2: DFQATT and SNEGSKA (reference sequence). The CDR3 extends over 14 amino acids. V was trimmed by 0 bases and J by 3 bases, leaving 12 bases between them. This CDR3 is CSARDLGVNYEQYF. CDR3 sequence (DNA): TGCAGTGCTAGAGATCTAGGGGTAAACTACGAGCAGTACTTC.

Comment on this clonotype: Because it lacks the conserved phenylalanine or tryptophan at the end, this CDR3 is likely a read error. The DNA is left out, because the CDR3 cannot be placed on it with certainty; the CDR3 is given as TCRdb lists it. The gene calls are TRBV7-9 and TRBJ1-6; TRBD1, the table's D call, was not compared with the DNA. CDR1 is SEHNR, CDR2 FQNEAQ, per germline (reference sequence). The CDR3 region is 11 residues in length, termini included. The CDR3 is CASSLGADRPA.

The chain employs TRBV5-8 and TRBJ1-2; a possible D gene is TRBD1 (5 bases). Germline V gives CDR1 SGHTS, CDR2 YDEGEE. V was trimmed by 2 bases and J by 4 bases, leaving 12 bases between them. This CDR3 comprises 14 residues. DNA of the CDR3: TGTGCCAGCAGCTTCTTAGGGGCAGGCTATGGCTACACCTTC. It specifies CASSFLGAGYGYTF.

This clonotype appeared many times. The genes are TRBV12-3 or TRBV12-4 and TRBJ2-3, with D perhaps matching TRBD1 (5 bases). V was cut by 3 bases and J by 5 bases, with 12 bases left in between. The CDR3 is made up of 14 amino acids. CDR3 protein: CASSLAGIRDTQYF. CDR3 sequence (DNA): TGTGCCAGCAGTTTGGCAGGGATCAGAGATACGCAGTATTTT.

This clonotype came up once. The chain joins TRBV7-3 to TRBJ2-7; D call uncertain. CDR1 and CDR2 from the germline V gene are SGHTA and FQGTGA. Trimming stripped 3 bases from V and 5 bases from J, with 14 bases between. The CDR3 extends over 14 amino acids. This CDR3 is CASSFTTGLDEQYF. CDR3 nucleotide sequence: TGTGCCAGCAGCTTCACTACGGGTCTGGACGAGCAGTACTTC.

This clonotype was observed at least ten times. This chain links TRBV19 with TRBJ1-2; no reliable D call. From germline, CDR1 is LNHDA and CDR2 SQIVND (reference sequence). The CDR3 runs 10 residues. V was trimmed by 8 bases and J by 8 bases, leaving 9 bases between them. CDR3 DNA: TGTGCCAGTCGGGGAGGAGGCTACACCTTC. Translation: CASRGGGYTF.

This clonotype turned up a few times. The J gene is TRBJ1-5, the V gene TRBV24-1; D uncertain. Germline lookup yields CDR1 KGHDR and CDR2 SFDVKD. V lost 5 bases and J lost 3, with 7 bases in between. This CDR3 comprises 13 residues. DNA of the CDR3: TGTGCCACCAGTGGAGGCCCCAATCAGCCCCAGCATTTT. This codes for CATSGGPNQPQHF.

This rearrangement joins TRBV18 to TRBJ2-3, with TRBD1 matching over 9 bases. Per germline, CDR1 KGHSH and CDR2 LQKENI. This CDR3 has 15 amino acids. With V trimmed by 4 bases and J by 2 bases, 4 bases remained unmatched. CDR3 in DNA: TGTGCCAGCTCACTTGGACAGGGGTACACAGATACGCAGTATTTT. It yields the protein CASSLGQGYTDTQYF. Looking up the rest from reference TRBV18 and TRBJ2-3 gives the full variable domain: NAGVMQNPRHLVRRRGQEARLRCSPMKGHSHVYWYRQLPEEGLKFMVYLQKENIIDESGMPKERFSAEFPKEGPSILRIQQVVRGDSAAYFCASSLGQGYTDTQYFGPGTRLTVL.

The J gene is TRBJ1-6, the V gene TRBV5-4; 8 bases agree with TRBD1. Germline V gene sequence: CDR1 SGHNT, CDR2 YYREEE (reference sequence). Trimming removed 4 bases from V and 8 bases from J; junction bases left unmatched: 8. This CDR3 comprises 15 residues. The CDR3 reads CASSPGTGSHSPLHF. For the CDR3, the DNA is TGTGCCAGCAGCCCAGGGACAGGCTCCCATTCACCCCTCCACTTT. Variable domain in full (rest from reference TRBV5-4 and TRBJ1-6): ETGVTQSPTHLIKTRGQQVTLRCSSQSGHNTVSWYQQALGQGPQFIFQYYREEENGRGNFPPRFSGLQFPNYSSELNVNALELDDSALYLCASSPGTGSHSPLHFGNGTRLTVT.

J is TRBJ1-2 and V is TRBV19; 7 positions agree with TRBD1. With 8 bases clipped from V and 0 bases from J, the junction kept 9 bases outside the gene matches. The CDR3 contains 15 residues. Germline V gene sequence: CDR1 LNHDA, CDR2 SQIVND (reference sequence). CDR3 bases: TGTGCCAGTTTAGGACAGGCCAGGGCTAACTATGGCTACACCTTC. It encodes CASLGQARANYGYTF.

This clonotype occurred many times. The chain couples TRBV7-9 to TRBJ2-2; 7 bases map to TRBD1. The V segment lost 4 bases and the J segment 1 base; nucleotides outside the gene matches: 3. CDR1 SEHNR and CDR2 FQNEAQ come from the germline V gene (reference sequence). This CDR3 spans 15 amino acids. This CDR3 reads CASSSGQQNTGELFF. The CDR3 DNA reads as TGTGCCAGCAGCTCGGGACAGCAGAACACCGGGGAGCTGTTTTTT.

The chain employs TRBV19 and TRBJ1-1; no clear D gene. The CDR3 sequence is 13 residues long. V shed 7 bases and J shed 4 bases, with 13 bases lying between them. CDR1 is LNHDA, CDR2 SQIVND, per germline (reference sequence). CDR3 in amino acids: CASILNPGTEAFF. The CDR3 bases are TGTGCCAGTATACTTAACCCGGGCACTGAAGCTTTCTTT.

The chain joins TRBV6-1 to TRBJ1-5; D gene uncertain. Per the germline V gene, CDR1 is MNHNS and CDR2 is SASEGT. Trimming removed 1 base at V and 6 bases at J, with 10 bases between. CDR3 length: 14 amino acids. The CDR3 loop is CASSEGWQTQPQHF. CDR3 nucleotides: TGTGCCAGCAGTGAAGGGTGGCAGACTCAGCCCCAGCATTTT.

The chain couples TRBV27 to TRBJ1-4; D remains unclear. The CDR3 runs 12 residues. Trimming removed 6 bases at V and 0 bases at J, with 2 bases between. The germline CDR1 and CDR2 sequences are MNHEY and SMNVEV (reference sequence). This CDR3 is CASRATNEKLFF. CDR3 in DNA: TGTGCCAGCAGGGCAACTAATGAAAAACTGTTTTTT. Combining the CDR3 with reference TRBV27 and TRBJ1-4 gives the whole variable domain EAQVTQNPRYLITVTGKKLTVTCSQNMNHEYMSWYRQDPGLGLRQIYYSMNVEVTDKGDVPEGYKVSRKEKRNFPLILESPSPNQTSLYFCASRATNEKLFFGSGTQLSVL.

This clonotype appeared many times. The CDR3 bases are TGTGCCAGCAGCTTAGATTCCAGGAATGAGCAGTTCTTC. It translates to CASSLDSRNEQFF. The rearrangement joins TRBV11-2 to TRBJ2-1; D gene unclear. V lost 0 bases and J lost 7, with 7 bases in between. Germline V gene data show CDR1 as SGHAT and CDR2 as FQNNGV. CDR3 length equals 13 residues.

The chain links TRBV6-5 to TRBJ2-3; D is uncertain. CDR1 is MNHEY and CDR2 is SVGAGI in the germline V gene. Between the trimmed V and J ends, which lost 5 bases and 4 bases, there was a span of 13 bases. The length of the CDR3 is 14 residues. CDR3 in amino acids: CASSVRLSADTQYF. In DNA, the CDR3 is TGTGCCAGCAGTGTTAGACTTTCTGCAGATACGCAGTATTTT.

The chain carries TRBV7-9 and TRBJ2-3; 7 bases are shared with TRBD1. The V and J ends lost 4 bases and 4 bases, in that order; junction bases with no gene match: 8. Looked up from germline, CDR1 is SEHNR and CDR2 is FQNEAQ (reference sequence). The CDR3 length is 15 residues. The CDR3 here is CASSSRQGMADTQYF. CDR3 in DNA: TGTGCCAGCAGCTCCCGACAGGGAATGGCAGATACGCAGTATTTT.